What follows is one TCR beta chain and its context. Participants were placed into cohorts based on the clinical history they reported. CDR3 length equals 20 residues. The data belong to a study of blood T cell repertoires in COVID-19. Study-wide context: Acute-phase and convalescent COVID-19 samples originated in the United States, Italy and Spain. The cDNA or gDNA used as material had been derived from T cells, B-cell-depleted T cells, or PBMCs.

Under the authors' procedure: Amplification of reference gene primers provided the estimated nucleated cell counts. Profiling relied on immunoSEQ multiplex PCR, and the TCRdb table lists in-frame clones only, not all of them. Clone size and V and J calls were adopted from that table, with D and trimming inferred from the DNA. The sample includes approximately 340,000 clones, just over 90% of them seen just once. Sequenced sample: PBMCs or T cells enriched from blood (not recorded which). The TCR originated in a woman in her 40s who had been exposed to COVID-19. The chain combines TRBV21-1 with TRBJ2-6; TRBD1 reflects the table's D call only, with no check against the DNA. TRBV21-1 is a known pseudogene. The CDR3 DNA reads TGTGCCAGCAGCAAAGCAAAATCCCGGGACATGTACTCTGGGGCCAACGTCCTGACTTTC. This gives the protein CASSKAKSRDMYSGANVLTF.